This TCR beta chain was observed in a study of T-cell reconstitution after alpha-beta-depleted transplantation in children. During its preparation, the TCRbeta library received unique molecular identifiers. MiXCR, run by TCRdb on the PCR reads, gives a single entry per CDR3 protein. The table shows approximately 270,000 distinct CDR3 sequences, with almost 10% occurring only once. The V gene's germline CDR1 is SGHDT and CDR2 YYEEEE. V was trimmed by 5 bases and J by 1 base, leaving 9 bases between them. This CDR3 contains 13 residues. This sequence originates from a human donor who donated a stem cell graft to a child with SCID. The V gene is TRBV5-6, the J gene TRBJ1-1; D is uncertain. The starting material was PBMCs from the stem cell graft donor, obtained from the stem cell graft. As DNA, the CDR3 is TGTGCCAGCAGGTTTAACAGGAACACTGAAGCTTTCTTT. This encodes CASRFNRNTEAFF.